This record covers a single TCR beta chain. The antigen is not known. Clones were sequenced by immunoSEQ multiplex PCR, and TCRdb holds only the in-frame ones, with some missing. Seen here are over a million clones, 95% to 97% observed once, and the top ten hold roughly 1.2%. This record belongs to a study of shared clonotypes between healthy human individuals. V lost 1 base to trimming and J lost 0 bases, with 10 bases between them. Germline V gene lookup returns CDR1 SGHAT and CDR2 FQNNGV. The CDR3 covers 16 residues. Study observations and caveats: Larger estimated richness was generally seen in naive subsets than in memory subsets. How much donors shared clonotypes was expected to be affected by sequencing depth.

Study donors comprised healthy, HIV-negative adults devoid of recent acute infection or vaccination. Every donor, a Caucasian adult, lived in Nashville, Tennessee. The sequence came from a man aged 30-40 years in good health. The V and J genes are TRBV11-2 and TRBJ2-1; D could derive from TRBD1 or TRBD2 (5 bases each). Sequencing was carried out using naive CD4+ T cells sorted from blood. Subset here: CD45RA+ positively selected. The CDR3 DNA follows: TGTGCCAGCAGCTTAGGGGACCTGAGCTCCTACAATGAGCAGTTCTTC. It is translated as CASSLGDLSSYNEQFF.